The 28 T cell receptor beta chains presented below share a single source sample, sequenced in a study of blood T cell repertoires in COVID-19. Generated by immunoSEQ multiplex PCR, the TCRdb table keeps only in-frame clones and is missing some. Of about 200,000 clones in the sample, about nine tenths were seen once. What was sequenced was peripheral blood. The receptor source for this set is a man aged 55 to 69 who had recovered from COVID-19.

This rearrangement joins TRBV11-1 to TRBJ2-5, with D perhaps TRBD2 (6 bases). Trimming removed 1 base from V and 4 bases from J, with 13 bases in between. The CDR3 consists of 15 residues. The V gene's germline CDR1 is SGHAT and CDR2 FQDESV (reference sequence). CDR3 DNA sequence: TGTGCCAGCAGCTTAGTGGGCGGGGCAGGAGAGACCCAGTACTTC. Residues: CASSLVGGAGETQYF.

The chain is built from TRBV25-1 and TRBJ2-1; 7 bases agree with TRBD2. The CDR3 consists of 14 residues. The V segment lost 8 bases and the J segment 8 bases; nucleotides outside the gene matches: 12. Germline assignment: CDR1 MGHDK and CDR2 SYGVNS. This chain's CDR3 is CASGRGLRRDEQFF. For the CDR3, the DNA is TGTGCCAGCGGGAGGGGACTTAGAAGAGATGAGCAGTTCTTC.

The CDR3 here is CASSLIGTSGDTQYF. The CDR3 nucleotides are TGTGCCAGCAGCTTAATCGGGACTAGCGGAGATACGCAGTATTTT. J is TRBJ2-3 and V is TRBV7-3; 11 bases map to TRBD2. Germline V lookup: CDR1 SGHTA, CDR2 FQGTGA. The trim removed 1 base at V and 5 bases at J, leaving 2 bases unmatched. The CDR3 extends over 15 amino acids.

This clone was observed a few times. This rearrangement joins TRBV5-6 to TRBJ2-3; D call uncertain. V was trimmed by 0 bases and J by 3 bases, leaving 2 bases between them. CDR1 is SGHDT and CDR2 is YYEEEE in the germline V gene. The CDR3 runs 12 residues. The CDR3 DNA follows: TGTGCCAGCAGCTTGGCAACAGATACGCAGTATTTT. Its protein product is CASSLATDTQYF.

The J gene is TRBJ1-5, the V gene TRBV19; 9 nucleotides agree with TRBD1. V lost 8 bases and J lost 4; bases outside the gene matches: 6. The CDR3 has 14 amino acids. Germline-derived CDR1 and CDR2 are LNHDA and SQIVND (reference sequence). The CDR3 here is CASHLDRGNQPQHF. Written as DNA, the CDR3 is TGTGCCAGTCATCTTGACAGGGGGAATCAGCCCCAGCATTTT.

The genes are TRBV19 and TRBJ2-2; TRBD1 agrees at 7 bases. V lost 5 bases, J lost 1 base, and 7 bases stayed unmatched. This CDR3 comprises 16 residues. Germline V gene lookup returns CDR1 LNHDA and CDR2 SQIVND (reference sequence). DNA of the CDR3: TGTGCCAGTAGTGGGACACGGACAGGGAACACCGGGGAGCTGTTTTTT. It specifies CASSGTRTGNTGELFF.

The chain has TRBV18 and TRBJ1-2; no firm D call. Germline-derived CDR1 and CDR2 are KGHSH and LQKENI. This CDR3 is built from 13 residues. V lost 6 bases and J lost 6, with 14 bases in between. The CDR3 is CASSSFERDGYTF. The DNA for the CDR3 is TGTGCCAGCTCCAGCTTCGAGAGGGATGGCTACACCTTC.

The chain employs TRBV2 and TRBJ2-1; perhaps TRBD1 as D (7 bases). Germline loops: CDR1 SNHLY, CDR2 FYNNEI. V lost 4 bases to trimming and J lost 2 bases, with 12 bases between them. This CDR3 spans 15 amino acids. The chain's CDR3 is CASSVAGQTYNEQFF. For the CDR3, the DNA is TGTGCCAGCAGTGTGGCGGGACAGACCTACAATGAGCAGTTCTTC.

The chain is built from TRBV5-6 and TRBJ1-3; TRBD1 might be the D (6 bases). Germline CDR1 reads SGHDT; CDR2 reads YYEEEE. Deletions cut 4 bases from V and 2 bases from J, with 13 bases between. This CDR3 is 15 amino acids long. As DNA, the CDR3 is TGTGCCAGCAGCCTGGGACATCTTCCTGGAAACACCATATATTTT. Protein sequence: CASSLGHLPGNTIYF.

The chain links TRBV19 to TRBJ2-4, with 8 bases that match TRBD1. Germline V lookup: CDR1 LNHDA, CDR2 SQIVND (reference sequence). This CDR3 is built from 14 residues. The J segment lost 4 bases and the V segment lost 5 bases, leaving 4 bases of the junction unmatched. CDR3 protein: CASSLQGGKNIQYF. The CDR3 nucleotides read TGTGCCAGTAGTCTACAGGGGGGAAAAAACATTCAGTACTTC.

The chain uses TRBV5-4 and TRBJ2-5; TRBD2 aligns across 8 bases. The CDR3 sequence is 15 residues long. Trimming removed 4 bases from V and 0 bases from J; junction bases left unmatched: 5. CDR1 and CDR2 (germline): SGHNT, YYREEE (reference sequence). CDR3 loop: CASSRETSDQETQYF. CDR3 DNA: TGTGCCAGCAGCCGGGAGACTAGCGACCAAGAGACCCAGTACTTC.

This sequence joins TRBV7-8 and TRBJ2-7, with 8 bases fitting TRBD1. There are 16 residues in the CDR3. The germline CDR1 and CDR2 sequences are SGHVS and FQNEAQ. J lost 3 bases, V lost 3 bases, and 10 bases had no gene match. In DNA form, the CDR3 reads TGTGCCAGCAGCTTCCTCCTTGGACAGGGCGACTACGAGCAGTACTTC. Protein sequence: CASSFLLGQGDYEQYF.

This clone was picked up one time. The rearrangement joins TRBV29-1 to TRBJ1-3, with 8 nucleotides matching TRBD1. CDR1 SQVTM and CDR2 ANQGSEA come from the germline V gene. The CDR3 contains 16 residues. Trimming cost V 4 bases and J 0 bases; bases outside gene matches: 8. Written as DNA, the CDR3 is TGCAGCGTTGTTGAAACAGGGGGAAGCTCTGGAAACACCATATATTTT. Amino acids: CSVVETGGSSGNTIYF.

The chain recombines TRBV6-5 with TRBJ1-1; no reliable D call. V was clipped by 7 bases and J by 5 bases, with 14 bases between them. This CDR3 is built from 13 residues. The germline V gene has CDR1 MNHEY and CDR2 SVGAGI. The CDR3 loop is CASILLGGTEAFF. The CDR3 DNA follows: TGTGCCAGCATCCTACTAGGAGGGACTGAAGCTTTCTTT.

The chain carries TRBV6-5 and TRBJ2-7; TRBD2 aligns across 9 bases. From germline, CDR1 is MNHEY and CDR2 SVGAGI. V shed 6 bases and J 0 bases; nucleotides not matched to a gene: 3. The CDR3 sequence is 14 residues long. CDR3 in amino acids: CASSLAGYSYEQYF. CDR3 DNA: TGTGCCAGCAGCCTAGCGGGATACTCCTACGAGCAGTACTTC.

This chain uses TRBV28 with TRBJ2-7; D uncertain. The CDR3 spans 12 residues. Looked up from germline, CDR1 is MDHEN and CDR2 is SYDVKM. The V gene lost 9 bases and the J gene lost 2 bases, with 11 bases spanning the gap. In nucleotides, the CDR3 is TGTGCCAGTCGGGTAGCCGCCTACGAGCAGTACTTC. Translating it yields CASRVAAYEQYF.

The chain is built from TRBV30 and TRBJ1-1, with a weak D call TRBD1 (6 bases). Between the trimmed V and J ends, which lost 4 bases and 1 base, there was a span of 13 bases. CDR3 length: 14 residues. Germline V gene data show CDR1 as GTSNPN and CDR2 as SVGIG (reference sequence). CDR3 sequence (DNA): TGTGCCTGGACCCTACAGGGACAGAACACTGAAGCTTTCTTT. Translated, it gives CAWTLQGQNTEAFF.

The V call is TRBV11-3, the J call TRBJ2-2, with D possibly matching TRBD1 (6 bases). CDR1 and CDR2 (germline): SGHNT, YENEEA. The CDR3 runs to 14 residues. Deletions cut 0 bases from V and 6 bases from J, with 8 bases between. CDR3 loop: CASSLDGTSGELFF. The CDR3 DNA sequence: TGTGCCAGCAGCTTAGATGGGACATCCGGGGAGCTGTTTTTT.

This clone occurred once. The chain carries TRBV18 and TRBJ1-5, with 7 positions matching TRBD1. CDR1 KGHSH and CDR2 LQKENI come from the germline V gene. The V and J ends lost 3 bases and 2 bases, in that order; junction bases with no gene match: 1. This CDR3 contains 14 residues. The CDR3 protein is CASSPGTGNQPQHF. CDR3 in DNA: TGTGCCAGCTCACCTGGGACAGGCAATCAGCCCCAGCATTTT.

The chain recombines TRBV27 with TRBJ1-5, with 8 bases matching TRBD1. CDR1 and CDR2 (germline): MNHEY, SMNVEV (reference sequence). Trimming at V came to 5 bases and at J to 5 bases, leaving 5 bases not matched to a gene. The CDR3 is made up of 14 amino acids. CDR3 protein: CASSPRGRDQPQHF. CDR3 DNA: TGTGCCAGCAGTCCCAGGGGGCGCGATCAGCCCCAGCATTTT.

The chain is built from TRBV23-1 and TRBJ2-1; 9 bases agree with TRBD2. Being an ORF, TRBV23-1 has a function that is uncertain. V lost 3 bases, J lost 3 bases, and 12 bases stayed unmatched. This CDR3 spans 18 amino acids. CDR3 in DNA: TGCGCCAGCAGTCATCCACCTTCCAGCGGGAGGCACTACAATGAGCAGTTCTTC. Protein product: CASSHPPSSGRHYNEQFF.

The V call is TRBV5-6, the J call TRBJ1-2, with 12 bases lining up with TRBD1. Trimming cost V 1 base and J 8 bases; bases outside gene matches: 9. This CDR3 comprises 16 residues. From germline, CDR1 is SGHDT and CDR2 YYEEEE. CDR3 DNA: TGTGCCAGCAGCTTGAGAACCGGGACAGGGGGCGCGGGCTACACCTTC. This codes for CASSLRTGTGGAGYTF.

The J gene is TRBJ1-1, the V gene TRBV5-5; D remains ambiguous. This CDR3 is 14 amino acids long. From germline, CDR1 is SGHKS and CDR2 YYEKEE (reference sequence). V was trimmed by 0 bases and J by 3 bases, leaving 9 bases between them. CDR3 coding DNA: TGTGCCAGCAGCTTGGCCCCGAGGGACACTGAAGCTTTCTTT. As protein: CASSLAPRDTEAFF.

As DNA, the CDR3 is TGTGCCAGCAGTTCCCCAGGACTAGCCACAAACAATGAGCAGTTCTTC. It is translated as CASSSPGLATNNEQFF. This chain uses TRBV6-6 with TRBJ2-1, with 8 nucleotides matching TRBD2. V shed 4 bases and J 5 bases; nucleotides not matched to a gene: 10. CDR1 is MNHNY, CDR2 SVGAGI, per germline (reference sequence). This CDR3 spans 16 amino acids.

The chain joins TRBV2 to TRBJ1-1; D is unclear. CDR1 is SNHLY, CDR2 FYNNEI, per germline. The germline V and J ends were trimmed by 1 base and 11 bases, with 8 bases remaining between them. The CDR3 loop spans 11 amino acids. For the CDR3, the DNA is TGTGCCAGCAGTGAAGATGGGGAGGCTTTCTTT. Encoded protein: CASSEDGEAFF.

The CDR3 DNA sequence: TGTGCCAGCAGTTTTGGGACTGACACTGAAGCTTTCTTT. Translating it yields CASSFGTDTEAFF. The V gene is TRBV12-3 or TRBV12-4, the J gene TRBJ1-1; D is possibly TRBD1 (5 bases). CDR3 length equals 13 residues. Trimming took off 3 bases at V and 3 bases at J, with 8 bases between the two ends.

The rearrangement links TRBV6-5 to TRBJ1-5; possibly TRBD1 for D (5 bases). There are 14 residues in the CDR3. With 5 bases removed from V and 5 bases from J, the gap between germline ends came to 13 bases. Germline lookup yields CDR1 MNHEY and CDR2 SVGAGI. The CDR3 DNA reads TGTGCCAGCAGTCGACAGCTAGCGGATCAGCCCCAGCATTTT. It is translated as CASSRQLADQPQHF.

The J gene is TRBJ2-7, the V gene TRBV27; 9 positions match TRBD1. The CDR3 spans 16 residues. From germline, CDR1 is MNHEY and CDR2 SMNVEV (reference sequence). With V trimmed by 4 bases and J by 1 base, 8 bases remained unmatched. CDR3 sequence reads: CASSYRGRIGSYEQYF. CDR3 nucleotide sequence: TGTGCCAGCAGTTACAGGGGGCGAATTGGATCCTACGAGCAGTACTTC.